One and the same sample provided the 22 T cell receptor beta chains below, sequenced in a study of beta chain features in type 1 diabetes. TCRB transcripts that were expressed got sequenced, as all of the isolated RNA had been reverse transcribed. Method: immunoSEQ multiplex PCR; TCRdb's copy keeps in-frame clones and lacks some. The sample yields around 340,000 clones, approximately 8.2% seen once. Sequenced: central memory CD4+ T cells from blood. These receptor sequences come from a woman aged 18-29 years in good health.

This clone was counted a few times. The V call is TRBV9, the J call TRBJ2-1; 13 positions match TRBD2. J was trimmed by 9 bases and V by 5 bases; bases with no gene match: 11. The CDR3 loop spans 16 amino acids. CDR1 is SGDLS, CDR2 YYNGEE, per germline. CDR3 loop: CASSPPGTSGIGEQFF. The CDR3 nucleotides read TGTGCCAGCAGTCCCCCCGGGACTAGCGGGATTGGTGAGCAGTTCTTC.

The chain carries TRBV10-3 and TRBJ1-4, with D possibly matching TRBD1 (5 bases). The CDR3 covers 14 residues. The germline gives CDR1 ENHRY, CDR2 SYGVKD. V lost 2 bases to trimming and J lost 10 bases, with 14 bases between them. CDR3 residues: CAISEITGSGKLFF. The CDR3 nucleotides are TGTGCCATCAGTGAGATAACAGGCTCGGGAAAACTGTTTTTT.

A few counts support this clone. The sample has other DNA sequences that encode this CDR3 too. CDR3 amino acids: CASSVEGGLSNEQFF. The DNA of the CDR3 is TGTGCCAGCAGCGTAGAGGGGGGTTTATCAAATGAGCAGTTCTTC. This chain links TRBV9 with TRBJ2-1; D may correspond to TRBD1 or TRBD2 (6 bases each). CDR1 SGDLS and CDR2 YYNGEE come from the germline V gene. CDR3 length: 15 residues. Trimming pared 0 bases from V and 7 bases from J, leaving 14 bases between.

This clone was observed a few times. V is TRBV4-1 and J is TRBJ2-2, with D maybe TRBD1 (6 bases). V lost 1 base and J 5 bases, leaving 11 bases between the germline ends. The CDR3 has 15 residues. Germline-derived CDR1 and CDR2 are MGHRA and YSYEKL. This chain's CDR3 is CASSQVGASTGELFF. CDR3 sequence (DNA): TGCGCCAGCAGCCAAGTGGGGGCCTCTACCGGGGAGCTGTTTTTT.

This clone was counted a few times. The rearrangement uses TRBV7-2 and TRBJ1-5; D is possibly TRBD1 (6 bases). Germline CDR1 is SGHTA and CDR2 is FQGNSA. V was clipped by 1 base and J by 4 bases, with 8 bases between them. The CDR3 length is 14 residues. DNA for the CDR3: TGTGCCAGCAGCTTAGGGACAGCAAATCAGCCCCAGCATTTT. It yields the protein CASSLGTANQPQHF.

This clone was seen more than once but under ten times. The chain has TRBV6-6 and TRBJ1-5; D uncertain. The CDR3 is 16 amino acids. Germline V gene sequence: CDR1 MNHNY, CDR2 SVGAGI (reference sequence). V lost 2 bases to trimming and J lost 0 bases, with 11 bases between them. The CDR3: CASSYIRSNSNQPQHF. The CDR3 coding sequence is TGTGCCAGCAGTTACATAAGAAGTAATAGCAATCAGCCCCAGCATTTT.

This clone was picked up many times. Other DNA sequences within the sample encode an identical CDR3. This sequence joins TRBV2 and TRBJ2-7; TRBD2 matches at 7 bases. The J segment lost 2 bases and the V segment lost 5 bases, leaving 3 bases of the junction unmatched. This CDR3 has 13 amino acids. Germline CDR1 reads SNHLY; CDR2 reads FYNNEI. CDR3 amino acids: CASSSGGPYEQYF. CDR3 sequence (DNA): TGTGCCAGCAGTTCGGGAGGCCCCTACGAGCAGTACTTC. Full variable domain (missing parts from reference TRBV2 and TRBJ2-7): EPEVTQTPSHQVTQMGQEVILRCVPISNHLYFYWYRQILGQKVEFLVSFYNNEISEKSEIFDDQFSVERPDGSNFTLKIRSTKLEDSAMYFCASSSGGPYEQYFGPGTRLTVT.

The sample holds a few counts of this clone. The V gene is TRBV6-5, the J gene TRBJ1-1; no firm D call. CDR1 is MNHEY and CDR2 is SVGAGI in the germline V gene. The V end was cut by 7 bases, the J end by 0 bases, with 3 bases between. CDR3 length: 11 amino acids. CDR3 nucleotide sequence: TGTGCCAGCAAGTTGAACACTGAAGCTTTCTTT. Amino acids: CASKLNTEAFF.

The rearrangement uses TRBV7-9 and TRBJ2-1; D call uncertain. Trimming shortened V by 2 bases and J by 5 bases, and 7 bases separated the two germline ends. CDR1 is SEHNR and CDR2 is FQNEAQ in the germline V gene (reference sequence). The CDR3 runs 13 residues. CDR3 region: CASSLTLNNEQFF. As DNA, the CDR3 is TGTGCCAGCAGCTTAACACTTAACAATGAGCAGTTCTTC.

The J gene is TRBJ2-7, the V gene TRBV19; 7 bases are a match to TRBD1. Trimming at V came to 2 bases and at J to 3 bases, leaving 1 base not matched to a gene. Germline CDR1 reads LNHDA; CDR2 reads SQIVND (reference sequence). This CDR3 has 13 amino acids. CDR3 in amino acids: CASSIRTGYEQYF. Here the CDR3 DNA reads TGTGCCAGTAGTATACGGACAGGCTACGAGCAGTACTTC.

Only a few counts were recorded for this clone. The gene calls are TRBV7-2 and TRBJ1-4, with 9 bases identical to TRBD1. Looked up from germline, CDR1 is SGHTA and CDR2 is FQGNSA. J lost 5 bases, V lost 5 bases, and 9 bases had no gene match. CDR3 length equals 16 residues. For the CDR3, the DNA is TGTGCCAGCAGCCCTCACCCGGGACAGGGAAATGAAAAACTGTTTTTT. Residues: CASSPHPGQGNEKLFF.

This clone was recorded a few times. The chain has TRBV2 and TRBJ1-1, with D uncertain. CDR1 SNHLY and CDR2 FYNNEI come from the germline V gene. Between the trimmed V and J ends, which lost 6 bases and 0 bases, there was a span of 8 bases. The CDR3 is made up of 13 amino acids. This CDR3 is CASRTYMNTEAFF. The CDR3 DNA reads TGTGCCAGCAGGACCTATATGAACACTGAAGCTTTCTTT.

This clone showed up just a few times. The gene calls are TRBV10-2 and TRBJ2-3; perhaps D is TRBD1 or TRBD2 (5 bases each). CDR1 is WSHSY and CDR2 is SAAADI in the germline V gene. This CDR3 region has 14 residues. The V end lost 6 bases, the J end lost 2 bases, and 12 bases lay between the germline ends. CDR3 in amino acids: CASSPGRTTDTQYF. CDR3 nucleotides: TGCGCCAGCAGCCCGGGACGGACCACAGATACGCAGTATTTT.

Regarding this clone: Other DNA sequences in the sample encode the same CDR3. The V call is TRBV27, the J call TRBJ2-6; D possibly corresponds to TRBD1 (7 bases). This CDR3 region has 18 residues. Per germline, CDR1 MNHEY and CDR2 SMNVEV (reference sequence). Between the trimmed V and J ends, which lost 2 bases and 2 bases, there was a span of 16 bases. The CDR3 nucleotides are TGTGCCAGCAGTTTAAGGCAGGGGGGTGTCGCTGGGGCCAACGTCCTGACTTTC. It translates to CASSLRQGGVAGANVLTF.

This chain connects TRBV4-3 to TRBJ2-2; the D call may be TRBD1 or TRBD2 (6 bases each). CDR1 and CDR2 from the germline V gene are LGHNA and YSLEER. The CDR3 loop spans 16 amino acids. Trimming left V 1 base short and J 6 bases short, with 15 bases between. CDR3 nucleotide sequence: TGCGCCAGCAGCCAAGCCACCCCGGGGGCGCCCGGGGAGCTGTTTTTT. Translating gives CASSQATPGAPGELFF.

This rearrangement joins TRBV28 to TRBJ2-5; 11 positions match TRBD2. Germline lookup yields CDR1 MDHEN and CDR2 SYDVKM. The CDR3 has 14 amino acids. J was trimmed by 7 bases and V by 6 bases; bases with no gene match: 7. CDR3 coding DNA: TGTGCCAGCAGCGCTACCGGGACTAGCGGGACCCAGTACTTC. It encodes CASSATGTSGTQYF.

This clone appeared a few times. J is TRBJ2-7 and V is TRBV7-3; 7 positions match TRBD1. The CDR3 is 14 residues long. Trimming removed 2 bases from V and 4 bases from J; junction bases left unmatched: 5. Germline V lookup: CDR1 SGHTA, CDR2 FQGTGA. CDR3 protein: CASSLPRGSYEQYF. The CDR3 DNA follows: TGTGCCAGCAGCTTACCCAGGGGGTCATACGAGCAGTACTTC.

At least ten counts were recorded for this clone. Other DNA sequences in this specimen translate into the identical CDR3. The V call is TRBV2, the J call TRBJ2-1, with D perhaps TRBD1 (5 bases). The CDR3 is 13 amino acids. Deletions cut 4 bases from V and 4 bases from J, with 8 bases between. Germline V gene sequence: CDR1 SNHLY, CDR2 FYNNEI. CDR3 amino acids: CASSGDRYNEQFF. The CDR3 nucleotides read TGTGCCAGCAGTGGTGACAGATACAATGAGCAGTTCTTC.

The rearrangement links TRBV6-6 to TRBJ1-1, with D hard to call. CDR1 is MNHNY, CDR2 SVGAGI, per germline (reference sequence). The germline V and J ends were trimmed by 5 bases and 1 base, with 8 bases remaining between them. The CDR3 has 13 amino acids. The CDR3, as DNA: TGTGCCAGCAGTCTTGGACGGAACACTGAAGCTTTCTTT. Its translation: CASSLGRNTEAFF.

This clone was seen a handful of times. This rearrangement joins TRBV27 to TRBJ2-5, with 10 bases lining up with TRBD2. With the DNA end fitting TRBJ2-7 better, the J assignment may be wrong. The CDR3 has 15 residues. CDR1 and CDR2 from the germline V gene are MNHEY and SMNVEV (reference sequence). The CDR3 loop reads CASTLRASGRGEQYF. The CDR3 DNA reads as TGTGCCAGCACCCTCCGGGCTAGCGGGAGAGGCGAGCAGTACTTC.

The sample holds a few counts of this clone. The rearrangement links TRBV21-1 to TRBJ2-1; TRBD2, the table's D call, was not compared with the DNA. TRBV21-1 represents a pseudogene. The length of the CDR3 is 14 residues. CDR3 coding DNA: TGTGCCAGCCCGCGGGGGAGGGCCGCCAATGAGCAGTTCTTC. Protein sequence: CASPRGRAANEQFF.

This clone was seen a handful of times. This chain links TRBV7-9 with TRBJ2-5; TRBD2 is a possible D gene (6 bases). CDR1 SEHNR and CDR2 FQNEAQ come from the germline V gene (reference sequence). V gave up 3 bases and J gave up 8 bases, with 13 bases separating them. There are 13 residues in the CDR3. CDR3 in amino acids: CASSLDLEGTQYF. The CDR3 nucleotides are TGTGCCAGCAGCTTGGACTTGGAGGGCACCCAGTACTTC.